Below are 15 T cell receptor beta chains sequenced from a single sample in a study of T cell responses to AZD1222 COVID-19 vaccine. Data came from immunoSEQ multiplex PCR; TCRdb stores just in-frame clones and leaves some out. The sample holds about 130,000 clones; 88% are singletons and the top ten take about 5%. The input for sequencing was peripheral blood, taken on day 0 of AZD1222 vaccination. The receptors were sampled from an adult in good health.

This clone appeared a few times. Here the CDR3 reads CASSVALQGTEAFF. CDR3 sequence (DNA): TGTGCCAGCAGTGTGGCCCTCCAGGGGACTGAAGCTTTCTTT. The rearrangement links TRBV2 to TRBJ1-1, with a tentative D call TRBD1 (6 bases). This CDR3 has 14 amino acids. V gave up 4 bases and J gave up 5 bases, with 14 bases separating them. The germline V gene encodes CDR1 SNHLY and CDR2 FYNNEI.

The DNA for the CDR3 is TGTGCCAGCAGCCGAGGGACAGGGGTTACCTACGAGCAGTACTTC. Its protein is CASSRGTGVTYEQYF. V usage is TRBV6-5 and J usage is TRBJ2-7, with 10 bases identical to TRBD1. Germline assignment: CDR1 MNHEY and CDR2 SVGAGI. The CDR3 sequence is 15 residues long. V was clipped by 6 bases and J by 2 bases; unmatched bases: 7.

V gene TRBV18 combines with J gene TRBJ2-4; D remains ambiguous. Germline loops: CDR1 KGHSH, CDR2 LQKENI. Between the trimmed V and J ends, which lost 1 base and 0 bases, there was a span of 10 bases. The CDR3 has 16 residues. CDR3 DNA sequence: TGTGCCAGCTCACCACTTTCGGTCTTAGCCAAAAACATTCAGTACTTC. This translates into CASSPLSVLAKNIQYF.

This chain uses TRBV19 with TRBJ2-1; D remains unclear. Per germline, CDR1 LNHDA and CDR2 SQIVND (reference sequence). The V and J ends lost 4 bases and 0 bases respectively, with 13 bases between them. The CDR3 has 16 residues. The CDR3 spells CASSSRLGGSYNEQFF. CDR3 bases: TGTGCCAGTAGTAGTCGCCTCGGCGGCTCCTACAATGAGCAGTTCTTC.

The rearrangement uses TRBV7-9 and TRBJ2-7; 7 bases are shared with TRBD2. The CDR3 totals 13 residues. V gave up 5 bases and J gave up 5 bases; unmatched junction bases: 6. Germline lookup yields CDR1 SEHNR and CDR2 FQNEAQ (reference sequence). CDR3 DNA sequence: TGTGCCAGCAGCCCGGGGGGTACGGACGAGCAGTACTTC. This translates into CASSPGGTDEQYF.

The chain couples TRBV18 to TRBJ2-2; D is possibly TRBD1 (6 bases). The CDR3 extends over 17 amino acids. Germline CDR1 and CDR2: KGHSH and LQKENI. Trimming removed 3 bases at V and 1 base at J, with 15 bases between. The CDR3 nucleotides read TGTGCCAGCTCACCTACAGCTTTGACAGGGAACACCGGGGAGCTGTTTTTT. Its protein product is CASSPTALTGNTGELFF.

The V and J genes are TRBV10-3 and TRBJ2-5; 10 positions match TRBD1. The CDR3 loop spans 15 amino acids. With V trimmed by 6 bases and J by 4 bases, 8 bases remained unmatched. Germline V gives CDR1 ENHRY, CDR2 SYGVKD. The chain's CDR3 is CAIRPGQGLGETQYF. The DNA for the CDR3 is TGTGCCATCAGGCCGGGACAGGGGCTTGGAGAGACCCAGTACTTC.

About this clone itself: Other DNA sequences of this sample code for an identical CDR3. This chain joins TRBV5-1 and TRBJ1-4; D might be TRBD1 (5 bases). V was cut by 4 bases and J by 8 bases, with 15 bases left in between. The CDR3 contains 14 residues. The germline gives CDR1 SGHRS, CDR2 YFSETQ. The CDR3 sequence: CASSTGTGGEKLFF. The CDR3 DNA is TGCGCCAGCAGCACCGGGACGGGAGGGGAAAAACTGTTTTTT.

The chain links TRBV9 to TRBJ2-7; D assignment may be TRBD1 or TRBD2 (5 bases each). CDR1 SGDLS and CDR2 YYNGEE come from the germline V gene. CDR3 length: 14 amino acids. Trimming shortened V by 0 bases and J by 6 bases, and 13 bases separated the two germline ends. The DNA of the CDR3 is TGTGCCAGCAGCGTAGCTTCAGGTGGGGGCGAGCAGTACTTC. As protein: CASSVASGGGEQYF.

The chain employs TRBV2 and TRBJ2-7; no definite D call. The V end was cut by 5 bases, the J end by 1 base, with 6 bases between. The length of the CDR3 is 12 residues. The germline gives CDR1 SNHLY, CDR2 FYNNEI. CDR3 in amino acids: CASSTQSYEQYF. In nucleotides, the CDR3 is TGTGCCAGCAGTACACAGTCCTACGAGCAGTACTTC.

The chain is built from TRBV29-1 and TRBJ1-1; TRBD1 might be the D (5 bases). Trimming removed 4 bases at V and 1 base at J, with 10 bases between. The germline V gene encodes CDR1 SQVTM and CDR2 ANQGSEA. The CDR3 runs 13 residues. CDR3 residues: CSVVVGANTEAFF. In nucleotides, the CDR3 is TGCAGCGTTGTGGTCGGGGCGAACACTGAAGCTTTCTTT.

The gene calls are TRBV25-1 and TRBJ1-2, with unresolved D. This CDR3 is built from 15 residues. Trimming shortened V by 5 bases and J by 3 bases, and 16 bases separated the two germline ends. Germline CDR1 and CDR2: MGHDK and SYGVNS. DNA of the CDR3: TGTGCCAGCAGTAGCGGTCTCCGAGGTGACTATGGCTACACCTTC. Amino acid sequence: CASSSGLRGDYGYTF.

The CDR3 protein is CASSQDSLLQPQHF. The CDR3 bases are TGTGCCAGCAGCCAGGACAGTCTGTTGCAGCCCCAGCATTTT. The chain uses TRBV6-2 or TRBV6-3 and TRBJ1-5, with D possibly being TRBD1 (6 bases). Germline-derived CDR1 and CDR2 are MNHEY and SVGEGT. Between the trimmed V and J ends, which lost 6 bases and 7 bases, there was a span of 16 bases. The CDR3 extends over 14 amino acids.

CDR3 coding DNA: TGTGCCAGCACCTCAACACAGGGGGGGGGTCAGCCCCAGCATTTT. This encodes CASTSTQGGGQPQHF. V gene TRBV6-5 combines with J gene TRBJ1-5; TRBD1 matches at 8 bases. V trimming: 7 bases; J trimming: 6 bases; junction bases outside the gene matches: 11. CDR1 is MNHEY and CDR2 is SVGAGI in the germline V gene. The CDR3 is made up of 15 amino acids.

The V gene is TRBV2, the J gene TRBJ2-7; 7 bases agree with TRBD1. CDR1 SNHLY and CDR2 FYNNEI come from the germline V gene. J lost 0 bases, V lost 9 bases, and 5 bases had no gene match. The CDR3 is 13 amino acids. CDR3 sequence (DNA): TGTGCCAGAGGGGGACAGAGCTCCTACGAGCAGTACTTC. This codes for CARGGQSSYEQYF.